This TCR gamma chain derives from a study of gamma delta lymphoproliferative disorders and STAT genes. The overall study: Delta-chain libraries followed the EuroClonality-NGS standard operating procedure.

This clone is categorized as medium-sized. Germline loops: CDR1 EGSNGY, CDR2 YDSYNSKV. This CDR3 spans 12 amino acids. J was trimmed by 11 bases and V by 0 bases; bases with no gene match: 7. TCRdb repeated clone calling on the multiplex PCR reads with CATT. The sample lists 1,000 to 1,500 gamma-chain clones; around 8.2% were seen once. Sequencing used genomic DNA taken from PBMCs of patients and controls. The median age of sequenced patients was approximately 65 years. Every sample was collected before or outside of treatment. The receptor's source is a human donor with gamma-delta T-cell large granular lymphocyte leukemia. Sample: blood. The chain has TRGV2 and TRGJ1 or TRGJ2. Since TCRdb gives no J gene, matching the DNA to germline was used here to assign it. This chain's CDR3 is CATWDGMGEKLF. CDR3 DNA sequence: TGTGCCACCTGGGACGGGATGGGGGAGAAACTCTTT.